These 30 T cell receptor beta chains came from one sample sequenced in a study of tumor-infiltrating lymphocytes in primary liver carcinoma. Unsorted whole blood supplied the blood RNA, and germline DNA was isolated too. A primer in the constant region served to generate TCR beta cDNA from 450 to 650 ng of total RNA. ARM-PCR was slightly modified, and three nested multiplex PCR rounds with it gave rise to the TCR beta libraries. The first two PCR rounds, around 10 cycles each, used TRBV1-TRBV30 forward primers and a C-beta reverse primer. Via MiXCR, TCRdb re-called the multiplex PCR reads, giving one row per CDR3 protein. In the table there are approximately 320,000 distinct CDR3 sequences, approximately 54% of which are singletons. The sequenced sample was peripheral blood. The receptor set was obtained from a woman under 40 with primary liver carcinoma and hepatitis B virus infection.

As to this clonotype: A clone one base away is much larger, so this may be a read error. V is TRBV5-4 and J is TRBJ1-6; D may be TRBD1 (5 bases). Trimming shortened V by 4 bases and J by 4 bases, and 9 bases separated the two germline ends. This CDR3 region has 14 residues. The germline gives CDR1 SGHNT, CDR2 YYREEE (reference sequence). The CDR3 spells CASSPGLYNSPLHF. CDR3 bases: TGTGCCAGCAGCCCGGGACTTTATAATTCACCCCTCCACTTT.

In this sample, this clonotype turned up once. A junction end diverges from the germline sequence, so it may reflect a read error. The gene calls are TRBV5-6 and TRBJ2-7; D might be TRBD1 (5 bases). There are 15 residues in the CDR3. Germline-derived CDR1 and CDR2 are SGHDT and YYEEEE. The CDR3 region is CTSSLVVDSWGEQYF. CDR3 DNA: TGTACCAGCAGCTTGGTTGTTGACAGTTGGGGCGAGCAGTACTTC.

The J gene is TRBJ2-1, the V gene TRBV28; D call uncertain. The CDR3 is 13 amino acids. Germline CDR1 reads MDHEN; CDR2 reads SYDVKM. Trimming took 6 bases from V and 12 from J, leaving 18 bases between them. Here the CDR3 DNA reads TGTGCCAGCAGCATCAACACCCGAGCCTTGCAGTTCTTC. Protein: CASSINTRALQFF.

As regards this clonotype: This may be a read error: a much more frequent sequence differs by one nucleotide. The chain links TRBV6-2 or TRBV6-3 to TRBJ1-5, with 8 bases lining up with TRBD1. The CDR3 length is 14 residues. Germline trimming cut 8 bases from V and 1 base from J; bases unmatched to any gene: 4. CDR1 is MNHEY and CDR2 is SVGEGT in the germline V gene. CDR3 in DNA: TGTGCCAGCGAGCAGGGGGCAAGCAATCAGCCCCAGCATTTT. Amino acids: CASEQGASNQPQHF.

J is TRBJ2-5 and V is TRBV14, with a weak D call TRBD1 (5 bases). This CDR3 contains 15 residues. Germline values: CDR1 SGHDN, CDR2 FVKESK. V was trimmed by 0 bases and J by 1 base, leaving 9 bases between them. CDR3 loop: CASSQDWGSQETQYF. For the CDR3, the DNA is TGTGCCAGCAGCCAAGATTGGGGCAGCCAAGAGACCCAGTACTTC.

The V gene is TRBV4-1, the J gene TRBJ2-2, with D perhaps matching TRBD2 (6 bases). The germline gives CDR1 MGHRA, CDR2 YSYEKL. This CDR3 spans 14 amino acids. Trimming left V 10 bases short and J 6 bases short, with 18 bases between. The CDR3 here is CANGTTGGAGELFF. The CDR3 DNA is TGCGCCAACGGAACTACGGGCGGGGCCGGGGAGCTGTTTTTT.

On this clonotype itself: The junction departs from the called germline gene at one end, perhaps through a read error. CDR3 DNA: TGTACCAGCAGCCAGGGGTGGTTGGACTATGGCTACACCTTC. It is translated as CTSSQGWLDYGYTF. V and J are TRBV11-2 and TRBJ1-2; a possible D gene is TRBD1 (6 bases). Per germline, CDR1 SGHAT and CDR2 FQNNGV. There are 14 residues in the CDR3.

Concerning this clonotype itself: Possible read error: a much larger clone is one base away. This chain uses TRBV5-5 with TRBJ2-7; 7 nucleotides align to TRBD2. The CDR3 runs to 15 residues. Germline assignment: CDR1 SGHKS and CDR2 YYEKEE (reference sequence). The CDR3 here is CGSSLAASGAYEQYF. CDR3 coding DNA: TGTGGCAGCAGCTTGGCGGCTAGCGGAGCCTACGAGCAGTACTTC.

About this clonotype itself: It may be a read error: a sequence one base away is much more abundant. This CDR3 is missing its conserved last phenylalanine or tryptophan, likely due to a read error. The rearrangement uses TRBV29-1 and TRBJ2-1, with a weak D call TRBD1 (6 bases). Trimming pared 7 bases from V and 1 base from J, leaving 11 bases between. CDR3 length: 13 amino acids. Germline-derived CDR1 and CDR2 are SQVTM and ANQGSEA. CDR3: CSGLQGSYNEQFI. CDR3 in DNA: TGCAGCGGGCTACAGGGATCCTACAATGAGCAGTTCATC.

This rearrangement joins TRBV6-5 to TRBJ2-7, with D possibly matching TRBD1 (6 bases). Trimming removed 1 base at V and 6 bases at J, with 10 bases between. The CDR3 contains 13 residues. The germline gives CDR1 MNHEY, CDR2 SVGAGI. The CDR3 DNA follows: TGTGCCAGCAGTTACTACAGGGTAGTCGAGCAGTACTTC. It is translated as CASSYYRVVEQYF.

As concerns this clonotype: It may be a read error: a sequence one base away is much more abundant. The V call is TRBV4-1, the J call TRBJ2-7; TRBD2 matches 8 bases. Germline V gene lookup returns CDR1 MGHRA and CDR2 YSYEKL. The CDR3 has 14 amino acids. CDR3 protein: CTSSRSGSGYEQYF. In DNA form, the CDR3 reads TGCACCAGCAGCCGAAGCGGGAGTGGCTACGAGCAGTACTTC.

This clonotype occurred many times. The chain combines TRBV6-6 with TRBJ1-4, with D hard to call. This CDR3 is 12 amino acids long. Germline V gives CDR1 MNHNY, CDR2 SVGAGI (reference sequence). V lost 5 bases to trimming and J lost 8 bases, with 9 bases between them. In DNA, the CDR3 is TGTGCCAGCAGTCGAGACTGGGAAAAACTGTTTTTT. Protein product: CASSRDWEKLFF.

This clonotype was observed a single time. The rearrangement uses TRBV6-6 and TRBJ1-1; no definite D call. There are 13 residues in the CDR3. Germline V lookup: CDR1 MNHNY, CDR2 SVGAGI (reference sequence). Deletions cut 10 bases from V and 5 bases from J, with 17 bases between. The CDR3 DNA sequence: TGTGCCATTAACCCATACGCTCGGACTGAAGCTTTCTTT. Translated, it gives CAINPYARTEAFF.

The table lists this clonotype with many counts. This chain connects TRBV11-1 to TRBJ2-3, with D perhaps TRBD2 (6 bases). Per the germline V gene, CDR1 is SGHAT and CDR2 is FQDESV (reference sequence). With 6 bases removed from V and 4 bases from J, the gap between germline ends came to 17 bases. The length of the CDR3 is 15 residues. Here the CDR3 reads CASSQAGRMADTQYF. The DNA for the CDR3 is TGTGCCAGCAGTCAGGCGGGAAGGATGGCAGATACGCAGTATTTT.

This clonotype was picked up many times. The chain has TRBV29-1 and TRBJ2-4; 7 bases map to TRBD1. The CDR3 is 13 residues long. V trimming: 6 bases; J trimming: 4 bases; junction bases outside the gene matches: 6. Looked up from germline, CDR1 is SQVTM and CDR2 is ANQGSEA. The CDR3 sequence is CSVSGTAKNIQYF. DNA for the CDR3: TGCAGCGTGTCCGGGACAGCTAAAAACATTCAGTACTTC. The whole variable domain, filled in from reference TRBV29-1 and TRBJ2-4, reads SAVISQKPSRDICQRGTSLTIQCQVDSQVTMMFWYRQQPGQSLTLIATANQGSEATYESGFVIDKFPISRPNLTFSTLTVSNMSPEDSSIYLCSVSGTAKNIQYFGAGTRLSVL.

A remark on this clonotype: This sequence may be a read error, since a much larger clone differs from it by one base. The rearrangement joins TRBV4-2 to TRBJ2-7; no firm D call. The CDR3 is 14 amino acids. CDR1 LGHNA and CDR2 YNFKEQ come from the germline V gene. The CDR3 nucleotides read TGTGCCAGCAACCAAGTTTACAGCTCCTACGAGCAGTACTTC. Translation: CASNQVYSSYEQYF.

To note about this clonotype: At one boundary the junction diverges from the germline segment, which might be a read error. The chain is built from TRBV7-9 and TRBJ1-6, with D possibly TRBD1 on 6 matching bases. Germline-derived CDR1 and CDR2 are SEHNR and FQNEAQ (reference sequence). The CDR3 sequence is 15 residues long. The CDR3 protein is CARSLEGQPNSPLHF. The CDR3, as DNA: TGTGCCAGGAGCTTGGAAGGACAGCCGAATTCACCCCTCCACTTT.

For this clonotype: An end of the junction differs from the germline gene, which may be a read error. The CDR3 spells CARSLRQPTDTQYF. The CDR3 DNA follows: TGTGCCAGAAGCTTACGGCAGCCCACAGATACGCAGTATTTC. This chain joins TRBV11-2 and TRBJ2-3; D unresolved. Germline V gene data show CDR1 as SGHAT and CDR2 as FQNNGV. The CDR3 consists of 14 residues.

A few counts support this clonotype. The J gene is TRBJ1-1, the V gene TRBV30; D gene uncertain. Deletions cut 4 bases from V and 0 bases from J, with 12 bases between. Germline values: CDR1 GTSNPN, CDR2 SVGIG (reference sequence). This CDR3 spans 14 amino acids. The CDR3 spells CAWTDRLMNTEAFF. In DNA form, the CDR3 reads TGTGCCTGGACCGATCGACTCATGAACACTGAAGCTTTCTTT. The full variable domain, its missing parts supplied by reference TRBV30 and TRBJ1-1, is SQTIHQWPATLVQPVGSPLSLECTVEGTSNPNLYWYRQAAGRGLQLLFYSVGIGQISSEVPQNLSASRPQDRQFILSSKKLLLSDSGFYLCAWTDRLMNTEAFFGQGTRLTVV.

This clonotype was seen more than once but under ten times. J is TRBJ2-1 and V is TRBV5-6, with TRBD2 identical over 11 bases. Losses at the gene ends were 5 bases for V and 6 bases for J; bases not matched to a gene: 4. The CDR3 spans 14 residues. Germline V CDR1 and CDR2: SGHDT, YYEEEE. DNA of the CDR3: TGTGCCAGCAGTCTAGCGGGAGGCGGCAATGAGCAGTTCTTC. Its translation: CASSLAGGGNEQFF.

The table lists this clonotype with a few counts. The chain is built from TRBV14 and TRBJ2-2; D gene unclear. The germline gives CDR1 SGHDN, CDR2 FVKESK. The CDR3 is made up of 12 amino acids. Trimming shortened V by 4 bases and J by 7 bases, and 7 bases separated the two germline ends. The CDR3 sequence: CASSRVVGELFF. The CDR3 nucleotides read TGTGCCAGCAGCCGGGTGGTCGGGGAGCTGTTTTTT.

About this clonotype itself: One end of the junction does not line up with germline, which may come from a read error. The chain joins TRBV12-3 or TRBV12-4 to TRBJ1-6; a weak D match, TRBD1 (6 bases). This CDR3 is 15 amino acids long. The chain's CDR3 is CASSLTTQGNSLLHF. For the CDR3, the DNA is TGTGCCAGCAGTTTAACCACTCAGGGGAATTCACTCCTCCACTTT.

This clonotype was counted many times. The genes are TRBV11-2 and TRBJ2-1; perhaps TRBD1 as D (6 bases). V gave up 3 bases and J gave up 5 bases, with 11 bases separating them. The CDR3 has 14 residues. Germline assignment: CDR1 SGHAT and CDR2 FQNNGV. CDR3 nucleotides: TGTGCCAGCAGCTTGGGGACAAAGAACAATGAGCAGTTCTTC. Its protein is CASSLGTKNNEQFF.

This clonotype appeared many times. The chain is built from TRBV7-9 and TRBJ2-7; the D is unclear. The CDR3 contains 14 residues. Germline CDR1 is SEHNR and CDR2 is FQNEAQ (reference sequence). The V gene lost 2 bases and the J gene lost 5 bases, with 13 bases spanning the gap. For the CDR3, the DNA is TGTGCCAGCAGCTTAACCCCCCATATCCACGAGCAGTACTTC. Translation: CASSLTPHIHEQYF.

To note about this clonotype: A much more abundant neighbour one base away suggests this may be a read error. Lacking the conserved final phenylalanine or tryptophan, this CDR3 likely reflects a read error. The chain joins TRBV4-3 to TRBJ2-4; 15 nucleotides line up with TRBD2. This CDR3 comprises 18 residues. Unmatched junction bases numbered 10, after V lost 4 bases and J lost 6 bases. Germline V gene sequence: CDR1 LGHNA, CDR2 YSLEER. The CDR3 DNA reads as TGCGCCAGCAGCCCGGGACTAGCGGGAGGCAGTCGAGGAAACATTCAGTACTTG. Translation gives CASSPGLAGGSRGNIQYL.

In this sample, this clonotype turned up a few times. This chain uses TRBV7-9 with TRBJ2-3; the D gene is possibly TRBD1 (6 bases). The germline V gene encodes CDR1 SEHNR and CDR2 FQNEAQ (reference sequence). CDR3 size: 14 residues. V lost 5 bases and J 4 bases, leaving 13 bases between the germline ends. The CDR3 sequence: CASSGDTRPDTQYF. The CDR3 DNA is TGTGCCAGCAGCGGGGACACCAGGCCAGATACGCAGTATTTT.

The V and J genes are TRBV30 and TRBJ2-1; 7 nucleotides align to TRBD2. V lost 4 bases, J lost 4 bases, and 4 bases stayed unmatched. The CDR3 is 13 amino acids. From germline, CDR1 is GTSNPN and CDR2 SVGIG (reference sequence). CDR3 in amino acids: CAWTPGLYNEQFF. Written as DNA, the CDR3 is TGTGCCTGGACTCCGGGACTATACAATGAGCAGTTCTTC. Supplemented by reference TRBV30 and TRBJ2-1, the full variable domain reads SQTIHQWPATLVQPVGSPLSLECTVEGTSNPNLYWYRQAAGRGLQLLFYSVGIGQISSEVPQNLSASRPQDRQFILSSKKLLLSDSGFYLCAWTPGLYNEQFFGPGTRLTVL.

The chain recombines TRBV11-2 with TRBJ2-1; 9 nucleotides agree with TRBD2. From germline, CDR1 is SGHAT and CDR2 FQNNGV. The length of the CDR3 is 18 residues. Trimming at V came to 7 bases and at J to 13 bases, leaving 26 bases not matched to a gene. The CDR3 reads CASTQGGLAGSSYNQQFF. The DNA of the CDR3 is TGTGCCAGCACCCAAGGGGGCCTAGCGGGAAGCTCCTACAATCAACAGTTCTTC.

In DNA form, the CDR3 reads TGTGCCAGGAGTGGGACCTCCTATGGCTACACCTTC. Its protein is CARSGTSYGYTF. The J gene is TRBJ1-2, the V gene TRBV12-3 or TRBV12-4; TRBD1 might be the D (5 bases). CDR3 size: 12 residues. With 9 bases removed from V and 4 bases from J, the gap between germline ends came to 12 bases.

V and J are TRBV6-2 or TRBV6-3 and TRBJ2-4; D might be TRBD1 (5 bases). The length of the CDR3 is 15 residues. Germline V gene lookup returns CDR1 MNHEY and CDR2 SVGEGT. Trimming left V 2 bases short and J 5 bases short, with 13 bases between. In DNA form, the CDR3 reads TGTGCCAGCAGTTACCATGACAGAGATGAAAACATTCAGTACTTC. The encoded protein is CASSYHDRDENIQYF.